Below are 4 T cell receptor beta chains sequenced from a single sample in a study of identical twins. TCRdb recomputed calls from the 5' RACE reads with MiXCR, one row per CDR3 protein. The sample carries 640,000 or so distinct CDR3 sequences, around 6.1% recorded once. Sequenced material: naive T cells sorted from blood. Every receptor here comes from a man aged 18-30 years in good health.

This clonotype was detected only a few times. The V call is TRBV7-9, the J call TRBJ2-1; 7 bases fit TRBD1. The CDR3 loop spans 15 amino acids. Trimming took 5 bases from V and 3 from J; bases not matched to a gene: 7. The V gene's germline CDR1 is SEHNR and CDR2 FQNEAQ (reference sequence). The CDR3 region has the DNA TGTGCCAGCAGCAAAACAGGGGTGGACTACAATGAGCAGTTCTTC. This translates into CASSKTGVDYNEQFF.

This clonotype was found a few times. The CDR3 sequence is CASSQDPVSTDTQYF. CDR3 bases: TGCGCCAGCAGCCAAGATCCCGTAAGCACAGATACGCAGTATTTT. The J gene is TRBJ2-3, the V gene TRBV4-1; D is unclear. This CDR3 region has 15 residues. Trimming removed 0 bases from V and 0 bases from J, with 7 bases in between. Germline CDR1 reads MGHRA; CDR2 reads YSYEKL.

CDR3 sequence (DNA): TGTGCCAGCAGCCAAAAACAGGGAGGAGGCACAGATACGCAGTATTTT. Protein sequence: CASSQKQGGGTDTQYF. The chain is built from TRBV12-3 or TRBV12-4 and TRBJ2-3; D could derive from TRBD1 or TRBD2 (6 bases each). The CDR3 loop spans 16 amino acids. The ends were cut back, 6 bases at V and 1 base at J, with 17 bases in the middle.

This sequence joins TRBV20-1 and TRBJ1-1; D call uncertain. The CDR3 runs 12 residues. Germline assignment: CDR1 DFQATT and CDR2 SNEGSKA (reference sequence). The V end was cut by 5 bases, the J end by 6 bases, with 13 bases between. The CDR3 DNA reads as TGCAGTGCTTCGAGTGACGGTGCTGAAGCTTTCTTT. Protein sequence: CSASSDGAEAFF.